One TCR beta chain is described in this entry. Its antigen is unknown. V lost 0 bases to trimming and J lost 2 bases; unmatched junction nucleotides: 8. The CDR3 runs 19 residues. Germline V gene lookup returns CDR1 SGHRS and CDR2 YFSETQ. Sample-barcoded 5' priming and a J-beta primer mix drove a second PCR of roughly 6 to 12 cycles. One entry per CDR3 protein, called by TCRdb with MiXCR from the 5' RACE reads. The sample holds roughly 1,000,000 distinct CDR3 sequences; approximately 25% are singletons and the top ten take approximately 0.75%. This sample is part of a study of blood T cells in healthy people across ages. Whole-study findings and limits: Getting older went along with TCR beta diversity per million T cells dropping roughly linearly. Reliance upon unsorted PBMCs precluded definitive naive versus antigen-experienced comparison.

In addition, the sample was reused for a study of T cells of mothers and their children. This second study notes: Sequencing revealed no T cell clones that were persistent and microchimeric.

The V gene is TRBV5-1, the J gene TRBJ2-2; 12 positions match TRBD2. The sequencing sample was made of blood. The sequence derives from a girl aged 2 to 10 in good health. The CDR3 DNA reads TGCGCCAGCAGCTTGGGGGCCCGGACTAGCGGGGTCAACACCGGGGAGCTGTTTTTT. Protein: CASSLGARTSGVNTGELFF. The complete variable domain, with remaining parts taken from reference TRBV5-1 and TRBJ2-2, reads KAGVTQTPRYLIKTRGQQVTLSCSPISGHRSVSWYQQTPGQGLQFLFEYFSETQRNKGNFPGRFSGRQFSNSRSEMNVSTLELGDSALYLCASSLGARTSGVNTGELFFGEGSRLTVL.